This is a list of T cell receptor beta chains from one sample in a study of Graves' ophthalmopathy and Graves' hyperthyroidism. One entry per CDR3 protein, called by TCRdb with MiXCR from the multiplex PCR reads. The data contain about 740,000 distinct CDR3 sequences, roughly 40% of them singletons. Material for sequencing was peripheral blood. The receptor set was obtained from an adult man with Graves' ophthalmopathy. CDR3s include the opening cysteine and the closing phenylalanine or tryptophan. The D gene is left open where the match is weak. Part of the rows lack a size; the others show once, few, many or a class for expanded clones.

d_call j_call clone_size v_call cdr3_nt cdr3_aa
TRBD2 TRBJ2-5 . TRBV11-2 TGTGCCAGTACCACGGCCGGGAGGCCGGAGACCCAGTACTTC CASTTAGRPETQYF
. TRBJ2-2 few TRBV7-9 TGTGCCAGCAGGACTAGTTTTGACACCGGGGAGCTGTTTTTT CASRTSFDTGELFF
. TRBJ2-5 many TRBV7-2 TGTGCCAGCAGCCGAGACCGCATACAGGGTAAACAAGAGACCCAGTACTTC CASSRDRIQGKQETQYF
. TRBJ2-3 . TRBV29-1 TGCAGCGCCCGACTTGAGAAGGATACGCAGTATTTT CSARLEKDTQYF
. TRBJ1-1 many TRBV19 TGTGCCAGTAAGGGAATGAACACTGAAGCTTTCTTT CASKGMNTEAFF
TRBD1 TRBJ1-2 many TRBV12-3/TRBV12-4 TGTGCCAGCAGTCCATCGGCCTCGACAGGGCTCTATGGCTACACCTTC CASSPSASTGLYGYTF
. TRBJ1-6 many TRBV6-1 TGTGCCAGCAGTGACGACGGAGAAAGGTCACCCCTCCACTTT CASSDDGERSPLHF
. TRBJ2-5 . TRBV10-3 TGTGCCAGCAGTTATGAGACAGAGGGTCGGGAGACCCAGTACTTC CASSYETEGRETQYF
TRBD1 TRBJ1-4 many TRBV7-2 TGTGCCAGCAGCTATACAGGGGGCCGGGAAAAACTGTTTTTT CASSYTGGREKLFF
. TRBJ1-1 . TRBV7-2 TGTGCCAGCAGCTTAGACATCACAAACACTGAAGCTTTCTTT CASSLDITNTEAFF
. TRBJ1-4 many TRBV29-1 TGCAGCGTTGGGGGGGGTATCGCTAATGAAAAACTGTTTTTT CSVGGGIANEKLFF
TRBD2 TRBJ2-5 . TRBV6-1 TGTGCCAGCAGTGATACTAGCGTAGTTTTTGTGGAGTACTTC CASSDTSVVFVEYF
. TRBJ1-5 . TRBV11-2 TGTGCCAGCAGCTTTTCAGGGTTT CASSFSGF
TRBD2 TRBJ2-7 . TRBV13 TGTGCCAGCAGCTCCTCTCGCGGGGGCTCCTACGAGCAGTACTTC CASSSSRGGSYEQYF
. TRBJ1-5 . TRBV19 TGTGCCACCAAAGGACAGAATAATAATCAGCCCCAGCATTTT CATKGQNNNQPQHF
. TRBJ1-2 . TRBV20-1 TGCAGTGCTAGAGTCCCGGGGAGGGTAGGGTACACCTTC CSARVPGRVGYTF
TRBD2 TRBJ2-5 . TRBV7-2 TGTGCCAGCAGCTCCGGGACTACTGGGACCCAGTACTTC CASSSGTTGTQYF
. TRBJ1-2 . TRBV10-3 TGTGCCAGCGGCATACAGCCACACTATGGCTACACCTTC CASGIQPHYGYTF
. TRBJ1-2 . TRBV21-1 TGTGCCAGCAGCACTCTTGGACAGGAGGGAATCTATGGCTACACCTTC CASSTLGQEGIYGYTF
. TRBJ2-5 . TRBV7-9 TGTGCCAGCTCACCGTCGCCACCCGGGACACAAGAGACCCAGTACTTC CASSPSPPGTQETQYF
. TRBJ2-6 . TRBV7-2 TGTGCCAGCAGCTTAGCCCTCCTGAATTCTCGGGCCAACGTCCTGACTTTC CASSLALLNSRANVLTF
. TRBJ2-2 few TRBV25-1 TGTGCCAGCAGTGACACCGCGAACACCGGGGAGCTGTTTTTT CASSDTANTGELFF
. TRBJ1-5 few TRBV7-9 TGTGCCAGCAGCCAAGAAAGACAGCCGAATCAGCCCCAGCATTTT CASSQERQPNQPQHF
TRBD1 TRBJ1-5 few TRBV6-1 TGTGCCAGCAGTTGGGACAGCACGACTAATCAGCCCCAGCATTTT CASSWDSTTNQPQHF
. TRBJ2-5 many TRBV29-1 TGCAGCGTTGGGGCACTAGCCCCCACAAACCTAGAGACCCAGTACTTC CSVGALAPTNLETQYF
. TRBJ1-2 . TRBV15 TGCGCCACCAGCAGAGATCGGCAGGGGAGTAGTGGCTACACCTTC CATSRDRQGSSGYTF
TRBD1 TRBJ2-7 . TRBV7-9 TGTGCCAGCAGCCCACCGGCCGGGACAGGGGAGCAGTACTTC CASSPPAGTGEQYF